The 27 T cell receptor beta chains given below trace back to one sample, sequenced in a study of shared clonotypes between healthy human individuals. Only in-frame clones appear in the TCRdb table, and some are missing; sequencing was by immunoSEQ multiplex PCR. Here the sample spans 300,000 to 400,000 clones, less than 75% being singletons. The sample was memory CD4+ T cells sorted from blood. Regarding subset: CD45RA-negative fraction. The receptors were sampled from a man younger than 40 in good health.

The chain joins TRBV28 to TRBJ1-2; 9 bases align to TRBD1. J gave up 5 bases and V 2 bases, and 9 bases lay outside the gene matches. This CDR3 has 16 amino acids. CDR1 and CDR2 (germline): MDHEN, SYDVKM. The CDR3 loop reads CASSLLIGTGLYGYTF. The CDR3 nucleotides read TGTGCCAGCAGTTTACTCATCGGGACAGGGCTGTATGGCTACACCTTC.

The rearrangement links TRBV27 to TRBJ1-2; a possible D gene is TRBD1 (6 bases). V was cut by 5 bases and J by 6 bases, with 10 bases left in between. This CDR3 is built from 12 residues. Germline lookup yields CDR1 MNHEY and CDR2 SMNVEV (reference sequence). The DNA for the CDR3 is TGTGCCAGCAGTCTACAGGGCGATGGCTACACCTTC. This sequence encodes CASSLQGDGYTF.

The V call is TRBV15, the J call TRBJ1-5; D is uncertain. The CDR3 sequence is 13 residues long. CDR1 is LNHNV and CDR2 is YYDKDF in the germline V gene (reference sequence). V was trimmed by 0 bases and J by 11 bases, leaving 11 bases between them. In nucleotides, the CDR3 is TGTGCCACCAGCAGAGATGATCAAGAGGCCCAGCATTTT. Amino acid sequence: CATSRDDQEAQHF.

The V gene is TRBV9, the J gene TRBJ1-3; D not certain. The CDR3 consists of 14 residues. Trimming left V 0 bases short and J 5 bases short, with 9 bases between. Germline lookup yields CDR1 SGDLS and CDR2 YYNGEE. This chain's CDR3 is CASSVGMARNTIYF. The CDR3 DNA follows: TGTGCCAGCAGCGTAGGTATGGCTCGAAACACCATATATTTT.

V and J are TRBV11-1 and TRBJ2-3; D is ambiguous. Trimming took off 1 base at V and 7 bases at J, with 6 bases between the two ends. Germline V gene lookup returns CDR1 SGHAT and CDR2 FQDESV (reference sequence). The CDR3 is 12 residues long. CDR3 bases: TGTGCCAGCAGCTTAGACACCTATACGCAGTATTTT. Translation: CASSLDTYTQYF.

The V and J genes are TRBV9 and TRBJ1-4, with TRBD1 matching over 10 bases. The length of the CDR3 is 16 residues. The trim removed 6 bases at V and 3 bases at J, leaving 8 bases unmatched. Germline values: CDR1 SGDLS, CDR2 YYNGEE. CDR3 bases: TGTGCCAGCAACCCGGGACAGGGGACCCCTAATGAAAAACTGTTTTTT. It is translated as CASNPGQGTPNEKLFF.

The chain combines TRBV18 with TRBJ1-4; 8 bases are shared with TRBD1. Germline values: CDR1 KGHSH, CDR2 LQKENI. This CDR3 region has 14 residues. V gave up 2 bases and J gave up 16 bases; unmatched junction bases: 12. The DNA for the CDR3 is TGTGCCAGCTCACCATTGAGGGACAGGAAAGAACAGTTTTTT. This gives the protein CASSPLRDRKEQFF.

As regards this clone: The sample holds other DNA sequences that translate to the same CDR3. This chain links TRBV19 with TRBJ1-5, with no clear D. The CDR3 length is 13 residues. The germline V gene encodes CDR1 LNHDA and CDR2 SQIVND (reference sequence). Trimming took off 3 bases at V and 6 bases at J, with 9 bases between the two ends. CDR3 residues: CASSIAGGQPQHF. In nucleotides, the CDR3 is TGTGCCAGTAGTATTGCCGGCGGTCAGCCCCAGCATTTT.

The chain uses TRBV5-4 and TRBJ2-7, with 10 nucleotides matching TRBD2. The CDR3 contains 16 residues. The V gene end was trimmed by 0 bases and the J gene end by 3 bases; junction bases not matched to a gene: 6. Germline loops: CDR1 SGHNT, CDR2 YYREEE (reference sequence). For the CDR3, the DNA is TGTGCCAGCAGCTTGGCCTCTAGCGGGAGTCTCTACGAGCAGTACTTC. Protein: CASSLASSGSLYEQYF. The complete variable domain, with remaining parts taken from reference TRBV5-4 and TRBJ2-7, reads ETGVTQSPTHLIKTRGQQVTLRCSSQSGHNTVSWYQQALGQGPQFIFQYYREEENGRGNFPPRFSGLQFPNYSSELNVNALELDDSALYLCASSLASSGSLYEQYFGPGTRLTVT.

This clone came up a few times. This chain connects TRBV19 to TRBJ2-6; no clear D. Germline V lookup: CDR1 LNHDA, CDR2 SQIVND (reference sequence). The germline V and J ends were trimmed by 8 bases and 0 bases, with 2 bases remaining between them. The CDR3 has 12 amino acids. The CDR3 loop reads CASGSGANVLTF. CDR3 DNA: TGTGCCAGTGGCTCTGGGGCCAACGTCCTGACTTTC.

V and J are TRBV6-5 and TRBJ2-7, with D possibly matching TRBD2 (6 bases). Germline V gene data show CDR1 as MNHEY and CDR2 as SVGAGI. The CDR3 contains 14 residues. Trimming left V 7 bases short and J 5 bases short, with 18 bases between. The CDR3 spells CASIPPGDRNEQYF. DNA for the CDR3: TGTGCCAGCATCCCCCCGGGGGATCGAAACGAGCAGTACTTC.

The rearrangement joins TRBV5-5 to TRBJ1-5; D is possibly TRBD1 (5 bases). Trimming shortened V by 4 bases and J by 6 bases, and 20 bases separated the two germline ends. Germline loops: CDR1 SGHKS, CDR2 YYEKEE (reference sequence). CDR3 length: 16 amino acids. The DNA for the CDR3 is TGTGCCAGCAGCCGAATTCCCCCAGGGAATGGTCAGCCCCAGCATTTT. Its protein product is CASSRIPPGNGQPQHF.

The V and J genes are TRBV7-9 and TRBJ2-3; D uncertain. Germline V gives CDR1 SEHNR, CDR2 FQNEAQ (reference sequence). There are 14 residues in the CDR3. Trimming pared 5 bases from V and 0 bases from J, leaving 9 bases between. In nucleotides, the CDR3 is TGTGCCAGCAGCCCTAGGTCTAGCACAGATACGCAGTATTTT. Residues: CASSPRSSTDTQYF.

This chain uses TRBV20-1 with TRBJ2-7, with D perhaps TRBD1 or TRBD2 (5 bases each). The germline CDR1 and CDR2 sequences are DFQATT and SNEGSKA (reference sequence). Trimming stripped 4 bases from V and 7 bases from J, with 11 bases between. The CDR3 is 11 amino acids. The CDR3 sequence is CSANGAREQYF. The CDR3 region has the DNA TGCAGTGCTAACGGGGCGAGAGAGCAGTACTTC.

The V and J genes are TRBV10-2 and TRBJ2-7; 8 positions match TRBD1. The V gene's germline CDR1 is WSHSY and CDR2 SAAADI. V shed 7 bases, J shed 2 bases, and the junction held 10 bases outside the gene matches. There are 15 residues in the CDR3. CDR3 protein: CASNPQDRAAYEQYF. For the CDR3, the DNA is TGCGCCAGCAACCCTCAGGACAGGGCGGCCTACGAGCAGTACTTC.

This clone was recorded only once. The chain joins TRBV2 to TRBJ1-5, with D perhaps TRBD1 (6 bases). The CDR3 consists of 14 residues. Deletions cut 8 bases from V and 4 bases from J, with 15 bases between. Germline V gene data show CDR1 as SNHLY and CDR2 as FYNNEI. CDR3 loop: CASAGAGKNQPQHF. The CDR3 coding sequence is TGTGCCAGCGCGGGGGCAGGAAAAAATCAGCCCCAGCATTTT.

The count of this clone is one. This chain joins TRBV6-1 and TRBJ2-1, with 7 bases lining up with TRBD1. This CDR3 has 12 amino acids. Losses at the gene ends were 5 bases for V and 11 bases for J; bases not matched to a gene: 6. Germline CDR1 reads MNHNS; CDR2 reads SASEGT. Here the CDR3 reads CASSSGQAKQFF. CDR3 nucleotide sequence: TGTGCCAGCAGTTCAGGACAGGCGAAGCAGTTCTTC.

The rearrangement links TRBV20-1 to TRBJ2-7; a weak D match, TRBD2 (5 bases). Trimming removed 3 bases from V and 3 bases from J, with 6 bases in between. The CDR3 is made up of 11 amino acids. Germline loops: CDR1 DFQATT, CDR2 SNEGSKA (reference sequence). The DNA for the CDR3 is TGCAGTGCTAGGGGGAGCTACGAGCAGTACTTC. Protein: CSARGSYEQYF.

The chain has TRBV10-3 and TRBJ1-2; D is perhaps TRBD1 (5 bases). Germline loops: CDR1 ENHRY, CDR2 SYGVKD. The CDR3 spans 16 residues. Trimming cost V 4 bases and J 5 bases, with 20 bases left between them. The CDR3 loop is CAISGSQGPSAYGYTF. The CDR3 DNA reads as TGTGCCATCAGTGGGTCGCAGGGACCTTCCGCTTATGGCTACACCTTC.

CDR3 coding DNA: TGCGCCAGCAGCTCTGGGGGGGCTTCGAACTATGGCTACACCTTC. Translating gives CASSSGGASNYGYTF. The chain uses TRBV5-1 and TRBJ1-2; possibly TRBD1 for D (6 bases). V lost 3 bases, J lost 2 bases, and 14 bases lay in between. The CDR3 totals 15 residues. The germline CDR1 and CDR2 sequences are SGHRS and YFSETQ. The whole variable domain, filled in from reference TRBV5-1 and TRBJ1-2, reads KAGVTQTPRYLIKTRGQQVTLSCSPISGHRSVSWYQQTPGQGLQFLFEYFSETQRNKGNFPGRFSGRQFSNSRSEMNVSTLELGDSALYLCASSSGGASNYGYTFGSGTRLTVV.

The chain links TRBV6-1 to TRBJ2-2; D is uncertain. This CDR3 is built from 13 residues. V lost 6 bases to trimming and J lost 3 bases, with 8 bases between them. Germline values: CDR1 MNHNS, CDR2 SASEGT. The DNA of the CDR3 is TGTGCCAGCAGAACTATGTACACCGGGGAGCTGTTTTTT. Protein sequence: CASRTMYTGELFF.

The chain recombines TRBV5-4 with TRBJ2-3; TRBD2 is a possible D gene (5 bases). Germline CDR1 and CDR2: SGHNT and YYREEE (reference sequence). There are 14 residues in the CDR3. V lost 4 bases and J 5 bases, leaving 14 bases between the germline ends. The CDR3 DNA reads as TGTGCCAGCAGCGAAAAATCGGGAATAGATACGCAGTATTTT. It yields the protein CASSEKSGIDTQYF.

The chain joins TRBV19 to TRBJ2-2; 7 bases line up with TRBD2. J gave up 4 bases and V 6 bases, and 5 bases lay outside the gene matches. This CDR3 contains 14 residues. Per the germline V gene, CDR1 is LNHDA and CDR2 is SQIVND (reference sequence). The CDR3 nucleotides read TGTGCCAGTAGCCACGGGGGGATCACCGGGGAGCTGTTTTTT. Translated: CASSHGGITGELFF.

This sequence joins TRBV14 and TRBJ2-3; D gene unclear. The V end lost 4 bases, the J end lost 9 bases, and 14 bases lay between the germline ends. Germline V gene data show CDR1 as SGHDN and CDR2 as FVKESK. The CDR3 sequence is 13 residues long. As DNA, the CDR3 is TGTGCCAGCAGCCGAGACTGGACCGGGACGCAGTATTTT. Encoded protein: CASSRDWTGTQYF.

The chain uses TRBV25-1 and TRBJ2-7; D uncertain. CDR1 and CDR2 from the germline V gene are MGHDK and SYGVNS. V was pared by 3 bases and J by 3 bases, with 6 bases between. This CDR3 is built from 12 residues. The CDR3 sequence is CASSDMSYEQYF. The CDR3 DNA is TGTGCCAGCAGTGACATGAGCTACGAGCAGTACTTC.

The V gene is TRBV2, the J gene TRBJ2-1, with TRBD2 matching over 10 bases. Germline values: CDR1 SNHLY, CDR2 FYNNEI. V lost 8 bases and J lost 9; bases outside the gene matches: 16. The CDR3 extends over 16 amino acids. CDR3 nucleotides: TGTGCCAGCCTGGCAGACTACAGCGGGAGGGCGGGTGAGCAGTTCTTC. This sequence encodes CASLADYSGRAGEQFF.

The gene calls are TRBV28 and TRBJ2-7; TRBD2 aligns across 8 bases. The germline V gene encodes CDR1 MDHEN and CDR2 SYDVKM. The CDR3 length is 15 residues. V lost 6 bases and J lost 3; bases outside the gene matches: 10. This chain's CDR3 is CASSPGGGGNYEQYF. The CDR3 DNA follows: TGTGCCAGCAGCCCCGGGGGGGGAGGGAACTACGAGCAGTACTTC.